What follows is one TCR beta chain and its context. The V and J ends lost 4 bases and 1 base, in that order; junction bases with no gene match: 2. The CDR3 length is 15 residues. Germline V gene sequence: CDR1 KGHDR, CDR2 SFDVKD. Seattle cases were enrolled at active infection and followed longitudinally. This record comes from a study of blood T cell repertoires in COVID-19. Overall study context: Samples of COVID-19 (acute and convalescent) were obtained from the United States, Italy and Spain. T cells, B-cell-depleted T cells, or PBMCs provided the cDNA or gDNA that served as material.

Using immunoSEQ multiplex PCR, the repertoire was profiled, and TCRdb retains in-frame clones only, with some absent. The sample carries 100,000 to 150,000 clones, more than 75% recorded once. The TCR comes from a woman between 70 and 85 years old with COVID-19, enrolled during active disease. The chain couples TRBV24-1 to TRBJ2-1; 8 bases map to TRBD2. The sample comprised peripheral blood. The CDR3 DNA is TGTGCCACCAGTGACCGGGGGGGATCCTACAATGAGCAGTTCTTC. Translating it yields CATSDRGGSYNEQFF.